This T cell receptor (beta chain) appears in the sequencing data of a study of blood T cell repertoires in COVID-19. Study as a whole: COVID-19 samples, acute and convalescent, were from the United States, Italy and Spain. Sources were T cells, B-cell-depleted T cells, or PBMCs; the material itself was cDNA or gDNA.

This CDR3 has 14 amino acids. With V trimmed by 1 base and J by 3 bases, 4 bases remained unmatched. Germline CDR1 and CDR2: GTSNPN and SVGIG (reference sequence). Profiled with immunoSEQ multiplex PCR; TCRdb holds only in-frame clones, not every one. Among some 140,000 clones listed, approximately 88% were seen once. The specimen was peripheral blood. The chain recombines TRBV30 with TRBJ1-2; the match to TRBD1 covers 8 bases. This receptor was identified in a man in his 70s with active COVID-19. CDR3 in amino acids: CAWSAGGWDYGYTF. For the CDR3, the DNA is TGTGCCTGGAGTGCAGGGGGCTGGGACTATGGCTACACCTTC.